This TCR beta chain appears in the sequencing data of a study of shared clonotypes between healthy human individuals. This CDR3 has 22 amino acids. CDR1 and CDR2 from the germline V gene are MNHNS and SASEGT. V lost 0 bases and J 1 base, leaving 29 bases between the germline ends. CD45RO-negative, CCR7-selected cells formed the naive CD8 fraction, which excluded terminally differentiated effector memory CD45RA+ cells. Profiling relied on immunoSEQ multiplex PCR, and the TCRdb table lists in-frame clones only, not all of them. Of about 610,000 clones detected, roughly 95% appear once; the ten largest clones hold approximately 0.12%.

The sequenced material came from naive CD8+ T cells sorted from blood. The sequence was collected from a woman aged 25 to 45 in good health. The V call is TRBV6-1, the J call TRBJ2-3; tentative D call: TRBD1 (5 bases). CDR3 protein: CASSEAAGYEQGWGYGTDTQYF. The CDR3 bases are TGTGCCAGCAGTGAAGCTGCTGGCTACGAGCAGGGCTGGGGCTATGGCACAGATACGCAGTATTTT.